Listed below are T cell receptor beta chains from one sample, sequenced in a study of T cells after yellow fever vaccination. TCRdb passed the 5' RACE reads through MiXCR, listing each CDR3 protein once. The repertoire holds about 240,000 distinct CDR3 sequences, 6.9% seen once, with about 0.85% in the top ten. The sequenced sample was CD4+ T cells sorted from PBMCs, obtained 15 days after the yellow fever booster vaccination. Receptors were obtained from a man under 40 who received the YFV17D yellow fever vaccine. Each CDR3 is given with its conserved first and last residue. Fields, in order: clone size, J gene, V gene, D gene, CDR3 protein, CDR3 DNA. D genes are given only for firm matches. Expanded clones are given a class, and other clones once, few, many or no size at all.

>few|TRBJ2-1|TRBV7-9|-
CASSLGGLEQFF
TGTGCCAGCAGCTTGGGCGGGTTAGAGCAGTTCTTC
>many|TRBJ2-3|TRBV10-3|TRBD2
CAIRLAGVIEGIGPQYF
TGTGCCATCCGACTAGCGGGAGTTATCGAGGGTATAGGTCCGCAGTATTTT
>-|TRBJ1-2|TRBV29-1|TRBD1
CSVEAAGGYGYTF
TGCAGCGTTGAAGCTGCAGGGGGATATGGCTACACCTTC
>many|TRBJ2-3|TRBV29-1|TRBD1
CSGKDRVKDTQYF
TGCAGCGGCAAGGACAGGGTAAAAGATACGCAGTATTTT
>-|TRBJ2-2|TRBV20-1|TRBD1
CSATQGANTGELFF
TGCAGTGCTACTCAGGGGGCGAACACCGGGGAGCTGTTTTTT
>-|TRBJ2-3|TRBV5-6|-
CASSLVVTGGLDTQYF
TGTGCCAGCAGCTTGGTTGTTACAGGAGGTCTGGATACGCAGTATTTT
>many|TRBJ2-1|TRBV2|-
CASSTIGEQFF
TGTGCCAGCAGCACTATAGGAGAGCAGTTCTTC
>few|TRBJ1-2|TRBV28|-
CASSWGGNGYTF
TGTGCCAGCAGTTGGGGGGGGAACGGCTACACCTTC
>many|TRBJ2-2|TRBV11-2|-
CASSTTYRPGGITGELFF
TGTGCCAGCAGCACAACTTATCGTCCAGGGGGGATCACCGGGGAGCTGTTTTTT
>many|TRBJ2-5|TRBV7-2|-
CASSSTGRETQYF
TGTGCCAGCAGCTCTACAGGGAGGGAGACCCAGTACTTC
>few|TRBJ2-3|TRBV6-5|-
CASTQRQIMGTDTQYF
TGTGCCAGCACCCAGCGACAAATCATGGGCACAGATACGCAGTATTTT
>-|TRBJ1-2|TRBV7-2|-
CASSLDAGSRGYTF
TGTGCCAGCAGCTTAGATGCAGGGTCGAGGGGCTACACCTTC
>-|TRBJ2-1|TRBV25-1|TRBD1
CASSRRQGSSYNEQFF
TGTGCCAGCAGCCGCAGACAGGGGAGCTCCTACAATGAGCAGTTCTTC
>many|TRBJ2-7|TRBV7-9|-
CASTRVDYEQYF
TGTGCCAGCACCAGGGTGGACTACGAGCAGTACTTC